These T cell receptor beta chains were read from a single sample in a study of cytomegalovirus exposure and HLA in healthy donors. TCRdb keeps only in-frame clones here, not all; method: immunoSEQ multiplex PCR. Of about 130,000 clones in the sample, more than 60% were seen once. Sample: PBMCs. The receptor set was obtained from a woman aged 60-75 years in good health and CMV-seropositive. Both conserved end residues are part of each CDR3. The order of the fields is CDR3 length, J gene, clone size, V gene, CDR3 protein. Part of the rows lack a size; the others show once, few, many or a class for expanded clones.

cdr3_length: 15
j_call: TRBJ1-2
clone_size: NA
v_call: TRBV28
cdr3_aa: CASSFGRVGVGGYTF

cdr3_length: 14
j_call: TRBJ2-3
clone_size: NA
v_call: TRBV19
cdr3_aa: CASGQGVGTDTQYF

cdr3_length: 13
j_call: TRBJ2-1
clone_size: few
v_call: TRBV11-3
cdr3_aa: CASSPAPLGEQFF

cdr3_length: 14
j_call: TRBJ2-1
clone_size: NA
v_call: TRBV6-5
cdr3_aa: CASSYSRSYNEQFF

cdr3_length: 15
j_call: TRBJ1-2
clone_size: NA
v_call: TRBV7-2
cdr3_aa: CASSLGSGGAGGYTF

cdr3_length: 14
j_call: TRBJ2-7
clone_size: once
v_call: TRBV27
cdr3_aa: CASRPSGQGYEQYF

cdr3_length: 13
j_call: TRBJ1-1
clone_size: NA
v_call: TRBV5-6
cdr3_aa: CASSFGVGTEAFF

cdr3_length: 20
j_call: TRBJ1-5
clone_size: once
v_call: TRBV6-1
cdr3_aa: CASSEEFRRPQSRGYQPQHF

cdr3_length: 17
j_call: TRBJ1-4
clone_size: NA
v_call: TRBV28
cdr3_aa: CASSWGRAPQTNEKLFF

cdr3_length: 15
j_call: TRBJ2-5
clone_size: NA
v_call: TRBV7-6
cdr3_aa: CASTLGGTLQETQYF

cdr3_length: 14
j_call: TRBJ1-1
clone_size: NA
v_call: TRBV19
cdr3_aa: CASSIRGGAAEAFF

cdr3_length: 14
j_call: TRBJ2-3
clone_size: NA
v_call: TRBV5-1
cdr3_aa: CASSSGGVTDTQYF

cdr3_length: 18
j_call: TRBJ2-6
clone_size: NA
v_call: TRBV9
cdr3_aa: CASNTRLAGGAGANVLTF

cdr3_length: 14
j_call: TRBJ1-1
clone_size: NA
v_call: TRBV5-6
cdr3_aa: CASSRFSVRTEAFF

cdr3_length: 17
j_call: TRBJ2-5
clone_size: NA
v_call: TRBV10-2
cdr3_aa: CASSESNLDRGIQTQYF

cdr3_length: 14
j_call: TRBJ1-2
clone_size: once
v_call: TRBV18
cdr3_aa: CASSQRTEDYGYTF

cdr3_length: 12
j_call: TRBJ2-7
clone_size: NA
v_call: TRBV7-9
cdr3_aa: CATPTGSYEQYF

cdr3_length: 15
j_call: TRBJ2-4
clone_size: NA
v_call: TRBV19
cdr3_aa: CASSNGGAAKNIQYF

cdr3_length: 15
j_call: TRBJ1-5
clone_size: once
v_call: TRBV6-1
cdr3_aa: CASNGQGGINQPQHF

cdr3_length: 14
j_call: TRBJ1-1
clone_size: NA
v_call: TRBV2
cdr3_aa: CASSTRTENTEAFF

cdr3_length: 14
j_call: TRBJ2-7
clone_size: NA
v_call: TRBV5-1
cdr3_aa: CASSLAQGGYEQYF

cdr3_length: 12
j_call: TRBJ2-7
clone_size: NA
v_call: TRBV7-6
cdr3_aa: CASSSGGSEQYF

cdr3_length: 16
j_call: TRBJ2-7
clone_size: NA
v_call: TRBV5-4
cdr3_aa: CASSPRGSGSSYEQYF

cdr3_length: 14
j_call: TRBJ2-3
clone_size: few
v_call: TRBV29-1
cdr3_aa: CSIRGTGSTDTQYF

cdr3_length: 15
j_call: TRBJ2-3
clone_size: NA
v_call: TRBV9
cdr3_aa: CASSSWTDPTDTQYF

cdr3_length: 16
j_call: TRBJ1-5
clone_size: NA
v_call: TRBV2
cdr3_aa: CASSVSEQGRNQPQHF

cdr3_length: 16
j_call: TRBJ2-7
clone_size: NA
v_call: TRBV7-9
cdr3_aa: CASSQPGQGGGYEQYF